The sample holds many counts of the clone carrying this T cell receptor (beta chain). The antigen remains undetermined. The sample belongs to a study of identical twins. Study findings and constraints: Insertions were fewer in abundant cord blood beta clonotypes, whereas memory repertoires showed none of this pattern.

Losses at the gene ends were 2 bases for V and 7 bases for J; bases not matched to a gene: 0. This CDR3 is 13 amino acids long. Per germline, CDR1 MNHEY and CDR2 SVGAGI. One entry per CDR3 protein results from TCRdb running MiXCR on the 5' RACE reads. The sample lists some 1,700,000 distinct CDR3 sequences, 25% to 35% occurring once. The sample was cord blood. The receptor was derived from a newborn girl in good health. The gene calls are TRBV6-5 and TRBJ1-4; 8 bases are shared with TRBD1. CDR3 residues: CASSYTGGEKLFF. The CDR3 nucleotides read TGTGCCAGCAGTTACACAGGGGGTGAAAAACTGTTTTTT.